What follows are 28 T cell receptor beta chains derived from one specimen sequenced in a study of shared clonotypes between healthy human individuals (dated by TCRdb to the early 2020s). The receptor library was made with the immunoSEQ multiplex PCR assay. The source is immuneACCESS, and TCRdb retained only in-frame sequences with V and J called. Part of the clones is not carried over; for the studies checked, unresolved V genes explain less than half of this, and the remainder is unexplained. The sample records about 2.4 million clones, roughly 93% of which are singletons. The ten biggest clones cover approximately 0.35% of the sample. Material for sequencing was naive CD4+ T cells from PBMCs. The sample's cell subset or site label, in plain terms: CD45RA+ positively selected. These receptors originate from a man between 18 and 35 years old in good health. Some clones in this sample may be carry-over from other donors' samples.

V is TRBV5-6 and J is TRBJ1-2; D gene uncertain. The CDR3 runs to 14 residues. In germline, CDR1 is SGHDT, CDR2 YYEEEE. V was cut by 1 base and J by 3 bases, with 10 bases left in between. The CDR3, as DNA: TGTGCCAGCAGCTTGAGTGACTCTCACTATGGCTACACCTTC. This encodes CASSLSDSHYGYTF.

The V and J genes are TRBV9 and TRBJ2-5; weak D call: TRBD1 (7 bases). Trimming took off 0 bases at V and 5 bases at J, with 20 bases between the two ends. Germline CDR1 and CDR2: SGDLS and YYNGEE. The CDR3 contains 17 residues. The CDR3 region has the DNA TGTGCCAGCAGCGTAGGTCCAGGGGGAGGCGTCAGGGAGACCCAGTACTTC. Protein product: CASSVGPGGGVRETQYF.

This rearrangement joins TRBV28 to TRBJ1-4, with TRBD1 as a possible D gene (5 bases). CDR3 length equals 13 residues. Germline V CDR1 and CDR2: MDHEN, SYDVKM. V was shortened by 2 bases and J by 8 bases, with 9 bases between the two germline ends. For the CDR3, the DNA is TGTGCCAGCAGTTTACCCAGGGAGGAAAAACTGTTTTTT. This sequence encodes CASSLPREEKLFF.

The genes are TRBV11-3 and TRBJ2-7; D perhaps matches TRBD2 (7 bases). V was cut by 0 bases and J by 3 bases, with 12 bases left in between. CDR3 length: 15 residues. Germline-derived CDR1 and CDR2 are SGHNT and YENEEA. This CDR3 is CASSLDSGGLYEQYF. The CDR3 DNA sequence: TGTGCCAGCAGCTTAGATTCCGGGGGGCTCTACGAGCAGTACTTC.

The CDR3 coding sequence is TGTGCCAGCAGCCCCTCTCGGGAGCGCCCTTATGAGCAGTTCTTC. It codes for CASSPSRERPYEQFF. The chain uses TRBV7-3 and TRBJ2-1; TRBD2 might be the D (6 bases). Trimming took 5 bases from V and 8 from J, leaving 19 bases between them. Germline assignment: CDR1 SGHTA and CDR2 FQGTGA. CDR3 size: 15 residues.

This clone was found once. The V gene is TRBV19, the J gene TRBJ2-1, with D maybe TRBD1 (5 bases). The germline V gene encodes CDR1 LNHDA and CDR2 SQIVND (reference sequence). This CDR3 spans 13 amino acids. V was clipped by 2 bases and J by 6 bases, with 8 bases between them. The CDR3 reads CASSIRQLNEQFF. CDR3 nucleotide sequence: TGTGCCAGTAGTATAAGACAGCTCAATGAGCAGTTCTTC.

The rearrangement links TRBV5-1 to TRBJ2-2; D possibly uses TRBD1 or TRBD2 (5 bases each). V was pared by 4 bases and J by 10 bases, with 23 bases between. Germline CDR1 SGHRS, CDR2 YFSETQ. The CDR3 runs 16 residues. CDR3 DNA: TGCGCCAGCAGCCCCGTCGGGGCGGCGATTATCGAGGAGCTGTTTTTT. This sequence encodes CASSPVGAAIIEELFF.

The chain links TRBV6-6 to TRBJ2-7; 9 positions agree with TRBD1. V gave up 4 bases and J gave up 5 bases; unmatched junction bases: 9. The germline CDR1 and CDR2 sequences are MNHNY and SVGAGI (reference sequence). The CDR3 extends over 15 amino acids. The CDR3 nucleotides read TGTGCCAGCAGTTTACAGGGGGCGAGTGCGGACGAGCAGTACTTC. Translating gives CASSLQGASADEQYF.

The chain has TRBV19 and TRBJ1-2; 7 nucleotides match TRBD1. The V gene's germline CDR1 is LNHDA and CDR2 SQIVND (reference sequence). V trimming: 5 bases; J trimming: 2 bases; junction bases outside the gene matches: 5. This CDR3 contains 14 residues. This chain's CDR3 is CASSVQGRNYGYTF. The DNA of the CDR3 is TGTGCCAGTAGTGTACAGGGGCGGAACTATGGCTACACCTTC.

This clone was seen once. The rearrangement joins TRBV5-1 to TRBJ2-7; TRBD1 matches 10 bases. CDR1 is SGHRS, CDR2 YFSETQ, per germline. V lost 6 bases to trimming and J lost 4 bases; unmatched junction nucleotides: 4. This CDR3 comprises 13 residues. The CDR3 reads CASMGTGVYEQYF. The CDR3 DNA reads TGCGCCAGCATGGGGACAGGGGTGTACGAGCAGTACTTC.

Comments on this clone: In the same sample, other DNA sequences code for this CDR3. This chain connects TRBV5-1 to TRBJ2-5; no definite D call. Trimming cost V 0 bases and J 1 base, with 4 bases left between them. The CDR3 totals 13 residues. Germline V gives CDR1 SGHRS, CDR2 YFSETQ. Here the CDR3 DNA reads TGCGCCAGCAGCTTGGACCGCCAAGAGACCCAGTACTTC. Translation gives CASSLDRQETQYF.

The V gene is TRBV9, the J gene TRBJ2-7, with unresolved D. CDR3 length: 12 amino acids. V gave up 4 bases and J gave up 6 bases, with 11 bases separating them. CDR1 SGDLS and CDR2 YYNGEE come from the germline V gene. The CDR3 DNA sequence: TGTGCCAGCAGCCTAGAGTTTGGCGAGCAGTACTTC. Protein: CASSLEFGEQYF.

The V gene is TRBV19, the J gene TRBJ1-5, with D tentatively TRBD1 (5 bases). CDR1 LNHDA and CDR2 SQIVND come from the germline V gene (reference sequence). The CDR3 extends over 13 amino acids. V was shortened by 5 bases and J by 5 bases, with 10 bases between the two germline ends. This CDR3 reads CASSSGLDQPQHF. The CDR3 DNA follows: TGTGCCAGTAGTTCAGGGTTGGATCAGCCCCAGCATTTT.

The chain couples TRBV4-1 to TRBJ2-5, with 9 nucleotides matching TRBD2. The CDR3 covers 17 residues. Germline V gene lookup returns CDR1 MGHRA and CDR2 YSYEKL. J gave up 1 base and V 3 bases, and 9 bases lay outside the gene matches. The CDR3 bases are TGCGCCAGCAGCCACCCGTGGGGCGGGAGGGGCCAAGAGACCCAGTACTTC. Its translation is CASSHPWGGRGQETQYF.

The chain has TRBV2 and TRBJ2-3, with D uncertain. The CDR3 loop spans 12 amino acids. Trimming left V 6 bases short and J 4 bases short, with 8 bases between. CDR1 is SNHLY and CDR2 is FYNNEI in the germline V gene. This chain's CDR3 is CASSRSSDTQYF. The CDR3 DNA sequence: TGTGCCAGCAGCCGGTCGTCAGATACGCAGTATTTT.

CDR3 sequence: CASRRFSPGELFF. CDR3 in DNA: TGTGCCAGCCGCCGGTTCAGTCCCGGGGAGCTGTTTTTT. The chain combines TRBV28 with TRBJ2-2; D ambiguous. The V end was cut by 8 bases, the J end by 6 bases, with 13 bases between. The CDR3 has 13 residues. Germline-derived CDR1 and CDR2 are MDHEN and SYDVKM. The whole variable domain, filled in from reference TRBV28 and TRBJ2-2, reads DVKVTQSSRYLVKRTGEKVFLECVQDMDHENMFWYRQDPGLGLRLIYFSYDVKMKEKGDIPEGYSVSREKKERFSLILESASTNQTSMYLCASRRFSPGELFFGEGSRLTVL.

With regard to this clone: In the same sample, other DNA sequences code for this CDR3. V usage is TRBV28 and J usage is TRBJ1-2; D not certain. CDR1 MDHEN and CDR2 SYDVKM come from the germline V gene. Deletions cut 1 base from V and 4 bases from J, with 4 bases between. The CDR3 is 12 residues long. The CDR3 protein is CASSLLGYGYTF. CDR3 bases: TGTGCCAGCAGTTTATTAGGCTATGGCTACACCTTC.

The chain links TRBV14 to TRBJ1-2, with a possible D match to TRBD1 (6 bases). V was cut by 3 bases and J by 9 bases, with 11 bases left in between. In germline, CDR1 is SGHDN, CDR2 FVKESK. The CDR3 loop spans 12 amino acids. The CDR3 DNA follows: TGTGCCAGCAGCCAGAGGGGGAGGAGCTACACCTTC. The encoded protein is CASSQRGRSYTF.

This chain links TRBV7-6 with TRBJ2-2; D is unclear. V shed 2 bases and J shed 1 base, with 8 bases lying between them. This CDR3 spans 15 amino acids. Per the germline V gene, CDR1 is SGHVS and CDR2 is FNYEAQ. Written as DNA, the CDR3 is TGTGCCAGCAGCTTAAATGTGGGGAACACCGGGGAGCTGTTTTTT. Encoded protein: CASSLNVGNTGELFF.

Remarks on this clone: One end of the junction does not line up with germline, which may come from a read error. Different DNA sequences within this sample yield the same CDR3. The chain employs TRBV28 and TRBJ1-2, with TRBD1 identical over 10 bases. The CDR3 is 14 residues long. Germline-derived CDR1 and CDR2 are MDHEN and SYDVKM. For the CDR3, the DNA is TGTGCCAGCAGAAGGGACAGGGGCAACTATGGCTATACCTTC. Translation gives CASRRDRGNYGYTF.

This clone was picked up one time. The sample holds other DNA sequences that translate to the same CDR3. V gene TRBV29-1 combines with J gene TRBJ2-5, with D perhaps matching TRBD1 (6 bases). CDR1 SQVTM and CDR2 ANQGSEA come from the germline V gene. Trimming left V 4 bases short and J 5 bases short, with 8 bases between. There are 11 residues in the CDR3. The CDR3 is CSVVGAETQYF. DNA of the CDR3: TGCAGCGTTGTGGGGGCGGAGACCCAGTACTTC.

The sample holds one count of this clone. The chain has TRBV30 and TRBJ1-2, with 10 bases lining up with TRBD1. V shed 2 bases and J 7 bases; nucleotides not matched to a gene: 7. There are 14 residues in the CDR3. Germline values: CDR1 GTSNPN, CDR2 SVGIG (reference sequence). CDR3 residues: CAWSIGDRGFGYTF. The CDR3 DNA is TGTGCCTGGAGTATTGGGGACAGGGGCTTTGGCTACACCTTC.

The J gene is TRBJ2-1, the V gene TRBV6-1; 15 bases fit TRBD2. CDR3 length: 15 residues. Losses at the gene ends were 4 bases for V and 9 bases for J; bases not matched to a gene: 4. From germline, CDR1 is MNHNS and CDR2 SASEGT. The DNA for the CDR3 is TGTGCCAGCAGTGGCGGGACTAGCGGGAGGAGTGAGCAGTTCTTC. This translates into CASSGGTSGRSEQFF.

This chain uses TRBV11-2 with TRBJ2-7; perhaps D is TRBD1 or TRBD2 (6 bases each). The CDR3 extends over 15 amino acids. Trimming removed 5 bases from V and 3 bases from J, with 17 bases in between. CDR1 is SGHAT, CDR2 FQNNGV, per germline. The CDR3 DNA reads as TGTGCCAGCAGCCTCTCCGGGGGCCCCTTCTACGAGCAGTACTTC. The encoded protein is CASSLSGGPFYEQYF.

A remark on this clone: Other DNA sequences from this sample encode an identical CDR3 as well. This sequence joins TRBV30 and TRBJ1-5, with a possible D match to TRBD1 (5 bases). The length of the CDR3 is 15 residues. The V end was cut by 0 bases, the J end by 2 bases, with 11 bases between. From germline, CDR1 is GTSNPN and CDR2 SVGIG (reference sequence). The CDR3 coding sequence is TGTGCCTGGAGTGTCGGGGGGTCGGGCAATCAGCCCCAGCATTTT. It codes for CAWSVGGSGNQPQHF.

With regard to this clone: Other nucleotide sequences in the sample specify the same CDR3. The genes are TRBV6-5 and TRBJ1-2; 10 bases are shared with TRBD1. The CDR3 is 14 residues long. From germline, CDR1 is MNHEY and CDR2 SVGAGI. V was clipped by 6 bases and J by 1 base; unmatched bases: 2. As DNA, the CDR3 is TGTGCCAGCAGCAGGGACAGGGGTAACTATGGCTACACCTTC. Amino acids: CASSRDRGNYGYTF.

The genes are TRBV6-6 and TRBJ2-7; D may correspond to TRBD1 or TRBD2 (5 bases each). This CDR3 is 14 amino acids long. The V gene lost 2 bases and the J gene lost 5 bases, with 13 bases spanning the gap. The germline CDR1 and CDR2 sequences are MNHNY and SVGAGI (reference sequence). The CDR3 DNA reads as TGTGCCAGCAGTTACCGCCGGGACGTCCACGAGCAGTACTTC. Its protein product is CASSYRRDVHEQYF.

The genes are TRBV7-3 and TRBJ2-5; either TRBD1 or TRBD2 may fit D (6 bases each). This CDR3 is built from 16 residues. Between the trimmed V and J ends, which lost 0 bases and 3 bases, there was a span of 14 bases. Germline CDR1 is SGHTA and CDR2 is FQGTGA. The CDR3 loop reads CASSLTSGAGKETQYF. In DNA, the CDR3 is TGTGCCAGCAGCTTAACGTCGGGGGCCGGGAAAGAGACCCAGTACTTC. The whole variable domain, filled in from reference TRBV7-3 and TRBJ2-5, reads GAGVSQTPSNKVTEKGKYVELRCDPISGHTALYWYRQSLGQGPEFLIYFQGTGAADDSGLPNDRFFAVRPEGSVSTLKIQRTERGDSAVYLCASSLTSGAGKETQYFGPGTRLLVL.